This TCR beta chain was sequenced during a study of glioma-infiltrating T cells after dendritic cell vaccination. As for time point: after dendritic cell vaccination, including at tumor progression/relapse. Germline CDR1 is SGDLS and CDR2 is YYNGEE. V lost 0 bases, J lost 3 bases, and 9 bases lay in between. This CDR3 contains 14 residues. Sequenced by immunoSEQ multiplex PCR; TCRdb stores in-frame clones only, minus some. The sample yields 50,000 to 70,000 clones, around 85% seen once. This clonotype was sampled from a human donor with glioblastoma. Source: blood, taken after dendritic cell vaccination. The V and J genes are TRBV9 and TRBJ1-2; D remains ambiguous. CDR3 bases: TGTGCCAGCAGCGTAGTAGGCGGGGACTATGGCTACACCTTC. Amino acid sequence: CASSVVGGDYGYTF.